A single sample is the source of the 13 T cell receptor beta chains below, sequenced in a study of T cell repertoires in cytomegalovirus infection. TCRdb re-called the reads with MiXCR, one entry per CDR3 protein. The repertoire holds hundreds of thousands of distinct CDR3 sequences, with 9.5% as singletons. Sequencing was performed on PBMCs. The receptors come from a human donor in good health (CMV status not recorded). Some clones in this sample may be carry-over from other donors' samples.

Only a few counts were recorded for this clonotype. The chain's CDR3 is CASSVDRGAQETQYF. CDR3 DNA sequence: TGTGCCAGCAGCGTGGACAGGGGTGCCCAAGAGACCCAGTACTTC. The chain employs TRBV11-2 and TRBJ2-5; 9 bases map to TRBD1. Germline loops: CDR1 SGHAT, CDR2 FQNNGV. Trimming removed 5 bases from V and 1 base from J; junction bases left unmatched: 5. CDR3 size: 15 residues.

This clonotype was found many times. V gene TRBV7-2 combines with J gene TRBJ2-7, with 7 bases lining up with TRBD1. Per the germline V gene, CDR1 is SGHTA and CDR2 is FQGNSA. With 5 bases clipped from V and 1 base from J, the junction kept 11 bases outside the gene matches. The CDR3 loop spans 16 amino acids. DNA for the CDR3: TGTGCCAGCAGCCTCCCAGCTGGGACAGCTTCCTACGAGCAGTACTTC. The encoded protein is CASSLPAGTASYEQYF. The full variable domain, in which reference TRBV7-2 and TRBJ2-7 provide the parts outside the CDR3, is GAGVSQSPSNKVTEKGKDVELRCDPISGHTALYWYRQSLGQGLEFLIYFQGNSAPDKSGLPSDRFSAERTGGSVSTLTIQRTQQEDSAVYLCASSLPAGTASYEQYFGPGTRLTVT.

The sample holds many counts of this clonotype. The DNA of the CDR3 is TGTGCCAGCAGCTCGGGACAGAAGCAGTACTTC. Protein: CASSSGQKQYF. The rearrangement links TRBV7-2 to TRBJ2-7, with 7 bases aligning to TRBD1. V shed 4 bases and J 8 bases; nucleotides not matched to a gene: 2. The V gene's germline CDR1 is SGHTA and CDR2 FQGNSA. The CDR3 runs 11 residues.

Ten or more counts support this clonotype. The rearrangement uses TRBV5-6 and TRBJ2-7; D ambiguous. Germline V gives CDR1 SGHDT, CDR2 YYEEEE. Trimming took off 5 bases at V and 7 bases at J, with 10 bases between the two ends. The CDR3 has 11 residues. CDR3 residues: CASSGPSEQYF. The CDR3 DNA reads TGTGCCAGCAGTGGTCCGTCAGAGCAGTACTTC.

The gene calls are TRBV6-5 and TRBJ1-2, with D unclear. The CDR3 covers 14 residues. With 0 bases removed from V and 2 bases from J, the gap between germline ends came to 7 bases. Germline V gene lookup returns CDR1 MNHEY and CDR2 SVGAGI. The CDR3 DNA follows: TGTGCCAGCAGTTACTCGAGTCGGAACTATGGCTACACCTTC. Its protein is CASSYSSRNYGYTF.

This clonotype has a handful of counts. V usage is TRBV7-6 and J usage is TRBJ2-7; 12 positions match TRBD2. Germline V CDR1 and CDR2: SGHVS, FNYEAQ. The CDR3 spans 15 residues. V dropped 5 bases and J dropped 7; count of bases not matched to a gene: 9. CDR3 sequence reads: CASSLASGRAGEQYF. The CDR3 nucleotides read TGTGCCAGCAGCCTCGCTAGCGGGAGGGCTGGGGAGCAGTACTTC.

This clonotype appeared many times. The chain recombines TRBV19 with TRBJ1-3; the match to TRBD1 covers 8 bases. The CDR3 contains 17 residues. Germline assignment: CDR1 LNHDA and CDR2 SQIVND (reference sequence). With V trimmed by 3 bases and J by 4 bases, 11 bases remained unmatched. The CDR3 DNA reads as TGTGCCAGTAGTATGCGGAAGACAGGGGTAGGAGGAAACACCATATATTTT. This sequence encodes CASSMRKTGVGGNTIYF.

This clonotype has at least ten counts. The J gene is TRBJ2-7, the V gene TRBV12-3 or TRBV12-4; perhaps TRBD1 as D (6 bases). V was trimmed by 3 bases and J by 4 bases, leaving 16 bases between them. The CDR3 is made up of 15 amino acids. CDR3 protein: CASSFLAVRGYEQYF. In DNA, the CDR3 is TGTGCCAGCAGTTTCCTGGCGGTGAGGGGGTACGAGCAGTACTTC.

This clonotype has only a few counts. The genes are TRBV6-2 or TRBV6-3 and TRBJ2-7; 11 nucleotides align to TRBD2. The CDR3 is 14 amino acids. With 6 bases clipped from V and 5 bases from J, the junction kept 6 bases outside the gene matches. Germline V lookup: CDR1 MNHEY, CDR2 SVGEGT. CDR3 sequence reads: CASSRSGRANEQYF. CDR3 nucleotide sequence: TGTGCCAGCAGCCGTAGCGGGAGGGCCAACGAGCAGTACTTC.

The CDR3 protein is CASSQVPTSDEQFF. As DNA, the CDR3 is TGTGCCAGCAGCCAAGTACCGACCTCCGATGAGCAGTTCTTC. The chain has TRBV4-2 and TRBJ2-1; no definite D call. V was trimmed by 1 base and J by 8 bases, leaving 12 bases between them. Germline V CDR1 and CDR2: LGHNA, YNFKEQ. This CDR3 is built from 14 residues.

This clonotype was counted ten times or more. The chain links TRBV28 to TRBJ2-3; D remains ambiguous. Germline values: CDR1 MDHEN, CDR2 SYDVKM. This CDR3 is built from 15 residues. V was pared by 5 bases and J by 3 bases, with 15 bases between. CDR3 amino acids: CASSPAESRTDTQYF. The CDR3 DNA sequence: TGTGCCAGCAGTCCCGCGGAAAGTAGGACAGATACGCAGTATTTT.

CDR3 residues: CATSLSLQAAYEQYF. DNA for the CDR3: TGTGCCACCAGTTTAAGTCTCCAGGCGGCCTACGAGCAGTACTTC. This chain links TRBV24-1 with TRBJ2-7, with D hard to call. This CDR3 region has 15 residues. Deletions cut 6 bases from V and 2 bases from J, with 16 bases between. Germline loops: CDR1 KGHDR, CDR2 SFDVKD.

The rearrangement joins TRBV7-2 to TRBJ1-4, with 7 bases identical to TRBD1. J was trimmed by 8 bases and V by 5 bases; bases with no gene match: 11. CDR3 length: 15 amino acids. The germline CDR1 and CDR2 sequences are SGHTA and FQGNSA. CDR3 sequence: CASSPGQRFWEKLFF. CDR3 nucleotide sequence: TGTGCCAGCAGCCCGGGACAGAGGTTTTGGGAAAAACTGTTTTTT. Based on the CDR3 plus reference TRBV7-2 and TRBJ1-4, the full variable domain is GAGVSQSPSNKVTEKGKDVELRCDPISGHTALYWYRQSLGQGLEFLIYFQGNSAPDKSGLPSDRFSAERTGGSVSTLTIQRTQQEDSAVYLCASSPGQRFWEKLFFGSGTQLSVL.